This T cell receptor beta chain is drawn from a study of shared clonotypes between healthy human individuals. HIV-negative, healthy adults without recent acute infections or vaccinations were the donors. The genomic DNA of each subset was split evenly across several immunoSEQ plates. TCRdb's copy holds only in-frame clones and misses some; the assay was immunoSEQ multiplex PCR. The profile shows over a million clones, 75% to 80% of them singletons. This CDR3 is 13 amino acids long. The ends were cut back, 0 bases at V and 6 bases at J, with 9 bases in the middle. From germline, CDR1 is SGHRS and CDR2 YFSETQ.

The source material was memory CD4+ T cells from PBMCs. Stated subset: CD45RA-negative fraction. V is TRBV5-1 and J is TRBJ1-2; D gene ambiguous. The source is a man aged 18-30 years in good health. Some clones in this sample may be carry-over from other donors' samples. CDR3 nucleotides: TGCGCCAGCAGCTTGGAAGGGCAGAATGGCTACACCTTC. This sequence encodes CASSLEGQNGYTF.